The clone carrying this T cell receptor (beta chain) was found once. Antigen specificity is unknown. The germline CDR1 and CDR2 sequences are WSHSY and SAAADI. V was pared by 3 bases and J by 0 bases, with 3 bases between. This CDR3 contains 13 residues. Both 60 Vbeta primers and 13 Jbeta primers went into the PCR. Sequencing was performed with immunoSEQ multiplex PCR; in TCRdb, only in-frame clones are kept and a portion is missing. The sample lists 150,000 or so clones; roughly 80% were seen once. The record originates from a study of cytomegalovirus exposure and HLA in healthy donors. General observations from the study: The classifier was said to identify cytomegalovirus status with high specificity and sensitivity. An apparent linkage of common viral pathogens to several of the most significant clusters emerged in a later analysis. Across HLA loci, a later analysis found differing TCR association rates, with DRB1 most and HLA-C fewest.

The sequence derives from a woman aged 30 to 39 in good health and CMV-seronegative. This chain joins TRBV10-2 and TRBJ2-1; no definite D call. Sequencing used PBMCs. This CDR3 reads CASSDHSYNEQFF. In DNA form, the CDR3 reads TGCGCCAGCAGTGACCACTCCTACAATGAGCAGTTCTTC.